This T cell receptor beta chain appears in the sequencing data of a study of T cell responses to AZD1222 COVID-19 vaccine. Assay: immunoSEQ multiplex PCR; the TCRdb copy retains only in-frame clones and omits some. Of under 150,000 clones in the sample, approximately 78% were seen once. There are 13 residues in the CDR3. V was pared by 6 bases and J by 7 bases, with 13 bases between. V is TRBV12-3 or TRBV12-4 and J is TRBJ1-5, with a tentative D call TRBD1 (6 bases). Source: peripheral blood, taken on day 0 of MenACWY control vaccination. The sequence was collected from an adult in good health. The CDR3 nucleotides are TGTGCCAGCAGAGACACAGGGAACCAGCCCCAGCATTTT. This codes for CASRDTGNQPQHF.